These T cell receptor beta chains were read from a single sample in a study of STAT5B mutations in CD4+ large granular lymphocyte leukemia. This table comes from immunoSEQ multiplex PCR, and its TCRdb copy is limited to in-frame clones, with some not included. The sample has roughly 29,000 clones; about three quarters are singletons. The source material was CD4+ T cells from blood buffy coats. These receptors all come from a human donor in good health. Each CDR3 is given with its conserved first and last residue. Fields, in order: D gene, J gene, clone size, V gene, CDR3 protein, CDR3 DNA. The D gene is left open where the match is weak. Size is stated for part of the rows, as once, few or many counts, or as a class when the clone is expanded.

d_call: .; j_call: TRBJ2-3; clone_size: .; v_call: TRBV5-6; cdr3_aa: CASSHGLLIDTDTQYF; cdr3_nt: TGTGCCAGCAGCCATGGACTCCTCATAGACACAGATACGCAGTATTTT
d_call: .; j_call: TRBJ1-5; clone_size: .; v_call: TRBV6-1; cdr3_aa: CASRPTDPGQPQHF; cdr3_nt: TGTGCCAGCAGACCGACAGACCCCGGGCAGCCCCAGCATTTT
d_call: TRBD1; j_call: TRBJ1-5; clone_size: .; v_call: TRBV12-5; cdr3_aa: CASGPRQGGNQPQHF; cdr3_nt: TGTGCTAGTGGTCCGCGACAGGGAGGTAATCAGCCCCAGCATTTT
d_call: .; j_call: TRBJ1-4; clone_size: .; v_call: TRBV6-6; cdr3_aa: CASRDTGVDNEKLFF; cdr3_nt: TGTGCCAGCAGAGACACTGGGGTTGATAATGAAAAACTGTTTTTT
d_call: .; j_call: TRBJ1-4; clone_size: .; v_call: TRBV6-5; cdr3_aa: CASRGPHDEKLFF; cdr3_nt: TGTGCCAGCAGGGGCCCGCATGATGAAAAACTGTTTTTT
d_call: .; j_call: TRBJ1-3; clone_size: .; v_call: TRBV30; cdr3_aa: CAWSVGHQSSGNTIYF; cdr3_nt: TGTGCCTGGAGTGTAGGACATCAGAGCTCTGGAAACACCATATATTTT
d_call: TRBD2; j_call: TRBJ2-7; clone_size: few; v_call: TRBV6-5; cdr3_aa: CASRLGLAGLYEQYF; cdr3_nt: TGTGCCAGCAGACTGGGACTAGCGGGACTTTACGAGCAGTACTTC
d_call: TRBD1; j_call: TRBJ1-4; clone_size: .; v_call: TRBV10-3; cdr3_aa: CAISSQGANEKLFF; cdr3_nt: TGTGCCATCAGTTCACAGGGGGCTAATGAAAAACTGTTTTTT
d_call: .; j_call: TRBJ2-5; clone_size: .; v_call: TRBV29-1; cdr3_aa: CSVEQQKETQYF; cdr3_nt: TGCAGCGTTGAACAACAGAAAGAGACCCAGTACTTC
d_call: TRBD2; j_call: TRBJ2-5; clone_size: .; v_call: TRBV7-9; cdr3_aa: CASSYFGGAGETQYF; cdr3_nt: TGTGCCAGCAGCTACTTCGGGGGGGCTGGGGAGACCCAGTACTTC
d_call: .; j_call: TRBJ2-3; clone_size: .; v_call: TRBV30; cdr3_aa: CAWSPGTGTDTQYF; cdr3_nt: TGTGCCTGGAGTCCGGGGACTGGCACAGATACGCAGTATTTT
d_call: TRBD2; j_call: TRBJ2-1; clone_size: .; v_call: TRBV29-1; cdr3_aa: CSVGTSGSGEQFF; cdr3_nt: TGCAGCGTTGGGACTAGCGGGAGTGGTGAGCAGTTCTTC
d_call: .; j_call: TRBJ2-3; clone_size: .; v_call: TRBV29-1; cdr3_aa: CSVEWGIPDTQYF; cdr3_nt: TGCAGCGTTGAATGGGGCATCCCAGATACGCAGTATTTT
d_call: .; j_call: TRBJ2-2; clone_size: .; v_call: TRBV6-6; cdr3_aa: CASSVPGAGELFF; cdr3_nt: TGTGCCAGCAGTGTCCCGGGGGCCGGGGAGCTGTTTTTT
d_call: .; j_call: TRBJ1-5; clone_size: few; v_call: TRBV7-2; cdr3_aa: CASSPNVGKPQHF; cdr3_nt: TGTGCCAGCAGCCCTAATGTGGGTAAGCCCCAGCATTTT
d_call: TRBD1; j_call: TRBJ2-5; clone_size: .; v_call: TRBV12-5; cdr3_aa: CASGPGQGPQETQYF; cdr3_nt: TGTGCTAGTGGTCCAGGACAGGGACCTCAAGAGACCCAGTACTTC